These 20 T cell receptor beta chains were all obtained from the same sample, sequenced in a study of blood T cell repertoires in COVID-19. The method was immunoSEQ multiplex PCR; TCRdb's version includes in-frame clones alone and lacks a portion of them. The data show roughly 150,000 clones, around 87% seen once. Sequenced: peripheral blood. The source of these receptors is a human donor in a cohort sampled during active COVID-19.

The chain recombines TRBV28 with TRBJ2-7; D remains unclear. This CDR3 spans 14 amino acids. The V gene lost 6 bases and the J gene lost 1 base, with 13 bases spanning the gap. The V gene's germline CDR1 is MDHEN and CDR2 SYDVKM. CDR3 sequence: CASSPNRVSYEQYF. The CDR3, as DNA: TGTGCCAGCAGCCCCAATCGGGTTTCCTACGAGCAGTACTTC.

This sequence joins TRBV5-6 and TRBJ1-2; 7 positions match TRBD1. This CDR3 region has 16 residues. V trimming: 1 base; J trimming: 4 bases; junction bases outside the gene matches: 10. Germline-derived CDR1 and CDR2 are SGHDT and YYEEEE. The DNA of the CDR3 is TGTGCCAGCAGCTTGAACTCCGGGACAGAGTTCTATGGCTACACCTTC. It codes for CASSLNSGTEFYGYTF. Variable domain in full (rest from reference TRBV5-6 and TRBJ1-2): DAGVTQSPTHLIKTRGQQVTLRCSPKSGHDTVSWYQQALGQGPQFIFQYYEEEERQRGNFPDRFSGHQFPNYSSELNVNALLLGDSALYLCASSLNSGTEFYGYTFGSGTRLTVV.

The rearrangement uses TRBV2 and TRBJ1-2; D perhaps matches TRBD1 (5 bases). CDR1 is SNHLY, CDR2 FYNNEI, per germline. Deletions cut 4 bases from V and 4 bases from J, with 10 bases between. The CDR3 runs 13 residues. CDR3 residues: CASSARVAYGYTF. The CDR3 DNA follows: TGTGCCAGCAGTGCCAGGGTCGCCTATGGCTACACCTTC.

The gene calls are TRBV30 and TRBJ1-6; TRBD1 matches 7 bases. CDR3 length equals 15 residues. The V gene's germline CDR1 is GTSNPN and CDR2 SVGIG (reference sequence). Trimming took 5 bases from V and 7 from J; bases not matched to a gene: 11. DNA of the CDR3: TGTGCCTGGTCACCTCGGGGACAGACGAATTCACCCCTCCACTTT. The encoded protein is CAWSPRGQTNSPLHF.

The chain uses TRBV14 and TRBJ1-1; a possible D gene is TRBD1 (5 bases). The germline V gene encodes CDR1 SGHDN and CDR2 FVKESK. The CDR3 consists of 14 residues. V lost 3 bases and J 4 bases, leaving 12 bases between the germline ends. CDR3 residues: CASSQTGGATEAFF. In nucleotides, the CDR3 is TGTGCCAGCAGCCAGACGGGGGGTGCCACTGAAGCTTTCTTT.

V gene TRBV28 combines with J gene TRBJ1-6, with D perhaps TRBD1 (5 bases). The V and J ends lost 5 bases and 0 bases respectively, with 14 bases between them. The germline CDR1 and CDR2 sequences are MDHEN and SYDVKM. The CDR3 contains 17 residues. The CDR3 bases are TGTGCCAGCAGTCCCCAACGGGGGAGCTCCTATAATTCACCCCTCCACTTT. Translating it yields CASSPQRGSSYNSPLHF.

Concerning this clone: Different DNA sequences within this sample yield the same CDR3. The chain uses TRBV28 and TRBJ1-2; D not certain. There are 12 residues in the CDR3. The V end lost 3 bases, the J end lost 4 bases, and 6 bases lay between the germline ends. Germline V gene lookup returns CDR1 MDHEN and CDR2 SYDVKM. In DNA form, the CDR3 reads TGTGCCAGCAGTTTTTCGGGCTATGGCTACACCTTC. Its protein is CASSFSGYGYTF.

V gene TRBV12-1 combines with J gene TRBJ2-3; the table's TRBD2 call for D was not verified on the DNA. TRBV12-1 is a pseudogene segment. The CDR3 consists of 20 residues. The CDR3 loop is CASSSTGTSGGAMCADTQYF. The CDR3 DNA reads TGTGCCAGCAGCTCGACCGGGACTAGCGGGGGGGCCATGTGTGCAGATACGCAGTATTTT.

The gene calls are TRBV5-4 and TRBJ1-6; no firm D call. The CDR3 runs 12 residues. V was cut by 4 bases and J by 9 bases, with 8 bases left in between. The V gene's germline CDR1 is SGHNT and CDR2 YYREEE (reference sequence). CDR3 sequence (DNA): TGTGCCAGCAGCGCGGTTGGTTCACCCCTCCACTTT. Translating it yields CASSAVGSPLHF. The full variable domain, rest sourced from reference TRBV5-4 and TRBJ1-6, is ETGVTQSPTHLIKTRGQQVTLRCSSQSGHNTVSWYQQALGQGPQFIFQYYREEENGRGNFPPRFSGLQFPNYSSELNVNALELDDSALYLCASSAVGSPLHFGNGTRLTVT.

The chain joins TRBV6-5 to TRBJ2-5; D is ambiguous. The V gene's germline CDR1 is MNHEY and CDR2 SVGAGI. The germline V and J ends were trimmed by 9 bases and 4 bases, with 18 bases remaining between them. CDR3 size: 14 residues. The CDR3 nucleotides are TGTGCCAGTTCAACCCCCGACCGCGGAGAGACCCAGTACTTC. This encodes CASSTPDRGETQYF.

In this sample, this clone turned up a few times. V and J are TRBV28 and TRBJ1-1, with a tentative D call TRBD1 (6 bases). Trimming removed 5 bases from V and 7 bases from J, with 17 bases in between. The germline CDR1 and CDR2 sequences are MDHEN and SYDVKM. There are 14 residues in the CDR3. The CDR3 coding sequence is TGTGCCAGCAGTCCTCAAGGGGGTAGTATTGAAGCTTTCTTT. Residues: CASSPQGGSIEAFF.

The gene calls are TRBV2 and TRBJ2-5; D is possibly TRBD1 (5 bases). The CDR3 runs to 13 residues. The ends were cut back, 9 bases at V and 5 bases at J, with 16 bases in the middle. Germline V gene data show CDR1 as SNHLY and CDR2 as FYNNEI. CDR3 sequence: CASYMDNRETQYF. The CDR3 DNA reads TGTGCCAGTTATATGGACAACCGCGAGACCCAGTACTTC.

The chain couples TRBV19 to TRBJ1-2, with TRBD1 matching 7 bases. The V gene end was trimmed by 4 bases and the J gene end by 4 bases; junction bases not matched to a gene: 6. This CDR3 contains 14 residues. The germline V gene has CDR1 LNHDA and CDR2 SQIVND (reference sequence). CDR3 loop: CASSKDRAAYGYTF. As DNA, the CDR3 is TGTGCCAGTAGTAAAGACAGGGCCGCCTATGGCTACACCTTC.

A few counts support this clone. The chain carries TRBV7-3 and TRBJ1-4; D not certain. Germline V gene lookup returns CDR1 SGHTA and CDR2 FQGTGA. V was shortened by 2 bases and J by 2 bases, with 6 bases between the two germline ends. There are 14 residues in the CDR3. The CDR3 spells CASSLPGTNEKLFF. The CDR3, as DNA: TGTGCCAGCAGCTTACCGGGGACTAATGAAAAACTGTTTTTT.

V usage is TRBV28 and J usage is TRBJ1-1; TRBD1 aligns across 9 bases. Trimming at V came to 6 bases and at J to 8 bases, leaving 7 bases not matched to a gene. The CDR3 is 13 amino acids. Germline CDR1 and CDR2: MDHEN and SYDVKM. Here the CDR3 reads CASSRDRVSEAFF. For the CDR3, the DNA is TGTGCCAGCAGCCGGGACAGGGTTTCCGAAGCTTTCTTT.

This clone was recorded once. The chain couples TRBV15 to TRBJ2-3; the D is unclear. This CDR3 comprises 14 residues. V was pared by 0 bases and J by 4 bases, with 8 bases between. Germline CDR1 LNHNV, CDR2 YYDKDF (reference sequence). The CDR3 sequence: CATSRDLAADTQYF. The DNA of the CDR3 is TGTGCCACCAGCAGAGACCTGGCCGCAGATACGCAGTATTTT.

This clone was observed many times. The chain uses TRBV28 and TRBJ1-4, with TRBD1 matching 10 bases. Germline V gene lookup returns CDR1 MDHEN and CDR2 SYDVKM. Trimming at V came to 6 bases and at J to 10 bases, leaving 2 bases not matched to a gene. CDR3 size: 12 residues. The CDR3 nucleotides are TGTGCCAGCAGACGGACAGGGGGAAAACTGTTTTTT. This encodes CASRRTGGKLFF.

The DNA for the CDR3 is TGCGCCAGCAGCCATGGAGGCAGCCAGTATAGCAATCAGCCCCAGCATTTT. Residues: CASSHGGSQYSNQPQHF. The V gene is TRBV4-1, the J gene TRBJ1-5; D is ambiguous. Trimming pared 3 bases from V and 0 bases from J, leaving 15 bases between. The CDR3 is made up of 17 amino acids. Per germline, CDR1 MGHRA and CDR2 YSYEKL.

V gene TRBV4-2 combines with J gene TRBJ2-7; possibly TRBD1 for D (5 bases). Germline values: CDR1 LGHNA, CDR2 YNFKEQ. The ends were cut back, 0 bases at V and 4 bases at J, with 10 bases in the middle. The CDR3 runs 14 residues. CDR3 in DNA: TGTGCCAGCAGCCAAGATGGGGCGTTGTACGAGCAGTACTTC. Its protein product is CASSQDGALYEQYF.

For this clone: This same CDR3 is encoded by further DNA sequences in the sample. The rearrangement links TRBV5-1 to TRBJ2-7; 7 bases map to TRBD1. CDR3 length: 16 amino acids. The ends lost 0 bases at V and 0 bases at J; junction bases unmatched: 6. Looked up from germline, CDR1 is SGHRS and CDR2 is YFSETQ. The CDR3 is CASSLAAGGSSYEQYF. In DNA, the CDR3 is TGCGCCAGCAGCTTGGCGGCAGGGGGTAGCTCCTACGAGCAGTACTTC.